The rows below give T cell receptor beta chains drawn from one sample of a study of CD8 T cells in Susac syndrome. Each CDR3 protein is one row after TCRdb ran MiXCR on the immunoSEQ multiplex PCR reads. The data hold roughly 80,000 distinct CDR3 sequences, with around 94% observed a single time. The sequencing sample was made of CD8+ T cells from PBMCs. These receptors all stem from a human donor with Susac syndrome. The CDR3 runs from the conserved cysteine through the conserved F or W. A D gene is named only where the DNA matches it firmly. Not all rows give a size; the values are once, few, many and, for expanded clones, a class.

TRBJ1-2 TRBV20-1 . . TGCAGTGCTAGAGATGGTACCGACTATGGCTACACCTTC CSARDGTDYGYTF
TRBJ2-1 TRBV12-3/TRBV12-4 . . TGTGCCAGCAGTCCAGTCAGGGACGTAATAGGTCATGAGCAGTTCTTC CASSPVRDVIGHEQFF
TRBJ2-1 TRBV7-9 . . TGTGCCAGCAGGCCTGGGGGGGCGGAGAATGAGCAGTTCTTC CASRPGGAENEQFF
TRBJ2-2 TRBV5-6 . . TGTGCCAGCAGCTTGGGAGTGACCGGGGAGCTGTTTTTT CASSLGVTGELFF
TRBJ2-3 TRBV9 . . TGTGCCAGCAGCGTTGGCGCCCGCCCCACAGATACGCAGTATTTT CASSVGARPTDTQYF
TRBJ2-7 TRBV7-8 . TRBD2 TGTGCCAGCAGCTTAGTGAGACTAGCTGCCGATCCGGGCGAGCAGTACTTC CASSLVRLAADPGEQYF
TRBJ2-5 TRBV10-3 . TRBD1 TGTGCCATCAGGCCCAGGGGGCTCCAAGAGACCCAGTACTTC CAIRPRGLQETQYF
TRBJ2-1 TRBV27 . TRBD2 TGTGCCAGCAGCTCGCTTTTTAGCGGGGGGGCACTGGGTGAGCAGTTCTTC CASSSLFSGGALGEQFF
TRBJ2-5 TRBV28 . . TGTGCCAGCAGTTCCCCCGGGGACGAGACCCAGTACTTC CASSSPGDETQYF
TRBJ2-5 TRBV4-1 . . TGCGCCAGCAGCCGCCTCCCGGGGCCCAAAGAGACCCAGTACTTC CASSRLPGPKETQYF
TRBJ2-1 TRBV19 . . TGTGCCATTAACATGGGAAATGAGCAGTTCTTC CAINMGNEQFF
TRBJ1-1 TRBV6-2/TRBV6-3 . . TGTGCCAGCAGTTACCCTATAGGAGCTTTCTTT CASSYPIGAFF
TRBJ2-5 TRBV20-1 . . TGCAGTGCGCCGACAGATGCCATGGAGACCCAGTACTTC CSAPTDAMETQYF
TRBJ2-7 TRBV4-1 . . TGCGCCAGCAGCCTGACAGGTTCCTACGAGCAGTACTTC CASSLTGSYEQYF
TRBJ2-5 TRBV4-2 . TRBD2 TGTGCCAGCAGCGATAGCGGGGGCGGGGAGCAGACCCAGTACTTC CASSDSGGGEQTQYF
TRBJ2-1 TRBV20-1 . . TGCAGTGCTAGTCCCGAGATAACTTACAATGAGCAGTTCTTC CSASPEITYNEQFF
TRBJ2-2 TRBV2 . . TGTGCCAGCAGTGAAGGGGACTGGACGGGGACCGGGGAGCTGTTTTTT CASSEGDWTGTGELFF
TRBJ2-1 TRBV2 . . TGTGCCAGCACCAGGGCCTACAATGAGCAGTTCTTC CASTRAYNEQFF
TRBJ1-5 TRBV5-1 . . TGCGCCAGCAGCTCATCCGGGACCCTGGGACAGCCCCAGCATTTT CASSSSGTLGQPQHF
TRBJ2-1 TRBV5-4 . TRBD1 TGTGCCAGCAGCGGGAACAGGGGCAATGAGCAGTTCTTC CASSGNRGNEQFF
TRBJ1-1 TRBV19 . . TGTGCCAGTTATGGGGGTGTCACTGAAGCTTTCTTT CASYGGVTEAFF
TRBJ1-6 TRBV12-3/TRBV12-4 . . TGTGCCAGCAGTCCGCCGGGGAATCATAATTCACCCCTCCACTTT CASSPPGNHNSPLHF
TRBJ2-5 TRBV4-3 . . TGCGCCAGCAGCCAAGTTCAGGGCCAAGAGACCCAGTACTTC CASSQVQGQETQYF
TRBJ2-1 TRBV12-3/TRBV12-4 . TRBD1 TGTGCCAGCACCCCGTCCGGGACAGGCCTCTACAATGAGCAGTTCTTC CASTPSGTGLYNEQFF
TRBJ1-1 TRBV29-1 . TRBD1 TGCAGCGTTGCGGGACAGGACGGATCAAGGGGTGAGGCTTTCTTT CSVAGQDGSRGEAFF
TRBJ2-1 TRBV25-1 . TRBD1 TGTGCCAGCAGTGAATTGGTGACAGGGGGCAGGGATGAGCAGTTCTTC CASSELVTGGRDEQFF
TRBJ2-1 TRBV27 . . TGTGCCAGCAGTGTCGGTACAATACCCTACAATGAGCAGTTCTTC CASSVGTIPYNEQFF
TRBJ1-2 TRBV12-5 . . TGTGCTAGTGGTGAGACAGTTGGCTACACCTTC CASGETVGYTF
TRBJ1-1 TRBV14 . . TGTGCCAGCAGCCAAGTCCTAAACACTGAAGCTTTCTTT CASSQVLNTEAFF
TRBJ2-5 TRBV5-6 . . TGTGCCAGCAGCTTGGGAGGAAGGGGAGAGACCCAGTACTTC CASSLGGRGETQYF
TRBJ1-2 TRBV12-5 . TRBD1 TGTGCTAGTGGTCCCGGGACAGGGGTCGGCTACACCTTC CASGPGTGVGYTF
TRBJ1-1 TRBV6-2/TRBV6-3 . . TGTGCCAGCAGCCGTAACATGAACACTGAAGTTTTCTTT CASSRNMNTEVFF
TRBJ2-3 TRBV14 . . TGTGCCAGCAGCCAAGAAAGGGATCAGGGGCAGTATTTT CASSQERDQGQYF
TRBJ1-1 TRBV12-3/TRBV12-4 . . TGTGCCAGCAGCGTAGGGTTTGTCAGGAACACTGAAGCTTTCTTT CASSVGFVRNTEAFF
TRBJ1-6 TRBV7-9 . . TGTGCCAGCAGCACGCAGACACTTACAGGCTCCTATAATTCACCCCTCCACTTT CASSTQTLTGSYNSPLHF
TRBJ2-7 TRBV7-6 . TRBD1 TGTGCCAGCAGCTTAGGGGACAGGGAGGAGCAGTACTTC CASSLGDREEQYF
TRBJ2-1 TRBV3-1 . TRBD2 TGTGCCAGCAGCCAACGACTAGCGCCATACAATGAGCAGTTCTTC CASSQRLAPYNEQFF
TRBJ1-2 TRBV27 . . TGTGCCAGCAGTTTAGGCGAGGGGATCTATGGCTACACCTTC CASSLGEGIYGYTF
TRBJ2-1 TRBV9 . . TGTGCCAGCAGCGCAGAAGGGGGGTACAATGAGCAGTTCTTC CASSAEGGYNEQFF
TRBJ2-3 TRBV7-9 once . TGTGCCAGCAGGCCCGGGCGGGATACGCAGTATTTT CASRPGRDTQYF
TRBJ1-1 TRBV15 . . TGTGCCACCAGCAGGTTGGGAGCCGGGGCTTTCTTT CATSRLGAGAFF
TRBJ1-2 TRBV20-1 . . TGCAGTGCTAGACCCAGGAACTATGGCTACACCTTC CSARPRNYGYTF
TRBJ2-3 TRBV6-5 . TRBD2 TGTGCCAGCAGTTTAGCGGGGGCAGATACGCAGTATTTT CASSLAGADTQYF
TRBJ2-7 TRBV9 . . TGTGCCAGCAGCGTGGACGGCCCCTACGAGCAGTACTTC CASSVDGPYEQYF
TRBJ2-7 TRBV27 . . TGTGCCAGCAGTCTGGGACGATCCTACGAGCAGTACTTC CASSLGRSYEQYF
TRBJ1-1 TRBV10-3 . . TGTGCCATCACCGGACACCCGAACACTGAAGCTTTCTTT CAITGHPNTEAFF
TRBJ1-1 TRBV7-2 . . TGTGCCAGCAGCCTTCACGGGAGTCGGGACGAAGCTTTCTTT CASSLHGSRDEAFF
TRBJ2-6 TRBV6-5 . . TGTGCCAGCAGTTACTCAGGGTCAGGGGCCAACGTCCTGACTTTC CASSYSGSGANVLTF
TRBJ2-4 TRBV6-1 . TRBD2 TGTGCCAGCAGCCGTGGGACTAGCGGGCTAGCCAAAAACATTCAGTACTTC CASSRGTSGLAKNIQYF
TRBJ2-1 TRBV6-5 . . TGTGCCAGCAGTTCCATCAATGAGCAGTTCTTC CASSSINEQFF
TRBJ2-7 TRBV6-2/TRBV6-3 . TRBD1 TGTGCCAGCAGTTACGGGACAGCCTCCTACGAGCAGTACTTC CASSYGTASYEQYF
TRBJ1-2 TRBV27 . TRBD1 TGTGCCAGCAGTTTACAAAGCACAGGGGGGGGCTATGGCTACACCTTC CASSLQSTGGGYGYTF
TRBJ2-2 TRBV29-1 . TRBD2 TGCAGCTTTCTAGGGGAGGGCGGGGAGCTGTTTTTT CSFLGEGGELFF
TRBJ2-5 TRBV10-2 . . TGCGCCAGCACCCACGTGAGGGAGACCCAGTACTTC CASTHVRETQYF
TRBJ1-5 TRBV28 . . TGTGCCAGCAGTTTACAGGAGTATAGCAATCAGCCCCAGCATTTT CASSLQEYSNQPQHF
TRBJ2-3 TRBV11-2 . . TGTGCCAGCAGCCCAACCCGTATCACAGATACGCAGTATTTT CASSPTRITDTQYF
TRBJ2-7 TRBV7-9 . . TGTGCCAGCACCCAAGGCCGCTCCTACGAGCAGTACTTC CASTQGRSYEQYF
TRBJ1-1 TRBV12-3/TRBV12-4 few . TGTGCCAGCAGTTTAGCGGGGAACACTGAAGCTTTCTTT CASSLAGNTEAFF
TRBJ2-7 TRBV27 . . TGTGCCAGCAGTTTATCCCACTCCTACGAGCAGTACTTC CASSLSHSYEQYF